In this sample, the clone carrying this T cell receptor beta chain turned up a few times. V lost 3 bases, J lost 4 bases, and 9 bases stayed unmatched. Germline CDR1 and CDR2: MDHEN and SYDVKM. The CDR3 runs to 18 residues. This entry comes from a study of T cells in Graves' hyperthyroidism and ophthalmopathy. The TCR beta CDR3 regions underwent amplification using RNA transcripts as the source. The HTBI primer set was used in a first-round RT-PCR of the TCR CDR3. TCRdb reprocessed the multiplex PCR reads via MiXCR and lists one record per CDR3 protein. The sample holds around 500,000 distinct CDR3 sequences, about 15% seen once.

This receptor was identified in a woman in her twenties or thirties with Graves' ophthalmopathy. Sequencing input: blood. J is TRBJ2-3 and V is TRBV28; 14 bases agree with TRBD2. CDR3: CASSFPLRLAGGSDTQYF. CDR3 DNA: TGTGCCAGCAGTTTCCCCCTGAGACTAGCGGGAGGGTCAGATACGCAGTATTTT.